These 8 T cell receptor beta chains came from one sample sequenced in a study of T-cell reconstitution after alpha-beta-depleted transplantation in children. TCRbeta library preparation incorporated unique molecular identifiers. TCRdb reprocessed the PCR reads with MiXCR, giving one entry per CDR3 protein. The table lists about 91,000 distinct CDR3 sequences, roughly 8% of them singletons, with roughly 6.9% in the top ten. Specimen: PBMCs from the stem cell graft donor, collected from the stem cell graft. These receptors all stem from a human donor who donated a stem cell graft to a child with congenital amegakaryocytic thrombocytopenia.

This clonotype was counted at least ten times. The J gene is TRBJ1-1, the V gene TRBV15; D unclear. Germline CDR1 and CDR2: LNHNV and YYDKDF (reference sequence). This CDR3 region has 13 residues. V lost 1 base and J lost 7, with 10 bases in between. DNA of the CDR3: TGTGCCACCAGCAGAGTTCTGACGGATGAAGCTTTCTTT. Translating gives CATSRVLTDEAFF.

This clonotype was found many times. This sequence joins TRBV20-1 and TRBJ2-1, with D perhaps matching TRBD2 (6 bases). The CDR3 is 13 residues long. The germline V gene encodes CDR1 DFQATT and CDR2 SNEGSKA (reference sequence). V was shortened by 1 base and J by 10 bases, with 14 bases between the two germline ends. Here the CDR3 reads CSARGQTGGEQFF. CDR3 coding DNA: TGCAGTGCTAGAGGACAAACTGGGGGGGAGCAGTTCTTC.

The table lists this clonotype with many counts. The DNA of the CDR3 is TGCGCCAGCAGAAGGGGGGCGGAGACCGGGGAGCTGTTTTTT. This encodes CASRRGAETGELFF. V and J are TRBV10-2 and TRBJ2-2; D could derive from TRBD1 or TRBD2 (6 bases each). Germline loops: CDR1 WSHSY, CDR2 SAAADI. The CDR3 has 14 amino acids. V lost 6 bases to trimming and J lost 5 bases, with 13 bases between them.

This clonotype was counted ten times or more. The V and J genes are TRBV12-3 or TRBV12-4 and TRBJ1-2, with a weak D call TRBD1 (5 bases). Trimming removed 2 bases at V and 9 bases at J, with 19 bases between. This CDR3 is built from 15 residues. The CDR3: CASSLSSGGVRRYTF. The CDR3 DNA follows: TGTGCCAGCAGTTTATCCTCAGGAGGGGTCCGGCGCTACACCTTC.

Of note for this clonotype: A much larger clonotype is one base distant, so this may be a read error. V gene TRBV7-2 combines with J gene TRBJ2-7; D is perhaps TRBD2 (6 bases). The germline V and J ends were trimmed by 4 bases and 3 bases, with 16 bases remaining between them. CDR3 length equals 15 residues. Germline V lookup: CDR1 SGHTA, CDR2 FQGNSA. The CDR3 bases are TGTGCCAGCAGCTCATCCGGGAGAATTAACTACGAGCAGTACTTC. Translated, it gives CASSSSGRINYEQYF.

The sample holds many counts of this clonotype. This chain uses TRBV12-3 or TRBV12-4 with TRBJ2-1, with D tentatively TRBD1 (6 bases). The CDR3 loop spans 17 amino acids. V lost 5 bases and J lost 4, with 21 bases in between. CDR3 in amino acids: CASSKVTGYLSYNEQFF. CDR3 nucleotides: TGTGCCAGCAGTAAAGTTACAGGGTATCTTAGTTACAATGAGCAGTTCTTC.

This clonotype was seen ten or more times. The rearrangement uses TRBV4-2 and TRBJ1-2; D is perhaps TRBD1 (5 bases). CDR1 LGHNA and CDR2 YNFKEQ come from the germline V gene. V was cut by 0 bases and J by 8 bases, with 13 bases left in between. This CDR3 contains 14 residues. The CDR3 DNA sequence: TGTGCCAGCAGCCAAGATGGGGGGGTGGAGGGCTACACCTTC. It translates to CASSQDGGVEGYTF.

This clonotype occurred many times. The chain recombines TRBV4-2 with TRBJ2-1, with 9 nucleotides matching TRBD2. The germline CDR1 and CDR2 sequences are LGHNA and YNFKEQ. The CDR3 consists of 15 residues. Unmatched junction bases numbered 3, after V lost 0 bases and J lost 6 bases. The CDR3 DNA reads TGTGCCAGCAGCCAAGAGCGGGAGGGGGGCAATGAGCAGTTCTTC. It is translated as CASSQEREGGNEQFF.